This T cell receptor (beta chain) was retrieved from a study of blood T cell repertoires in COVID-19. Germline CDR1 SGHNT, CDR2 YYREEE (reference sequence). Trimming at V came to 4 bases and at J to 5 bases, leaving 11 bases not matched to a gene. The CDR3 is 16 residues long. Sequencing was performed with immunoSEQ multiplex PCR; in TCRdb, only in-frame clones are kept and a portion is missing. Found here are about 190,000 clones, 80% of them singletons; the top ten hold 6.9%. The rearrangement links TRBV5-4 to TRBJ2-5; 10 nucleotides line up with TRBD1. This TCR was sampled from a man in his 60s with acute or convalescent COVID-19. The material sequenced was peripheral blood. This CDR3 is CASSASADRGVETQYF. The DNA for the CDR3 is TGTGCCAGCAGCGCCTCAGCGGACAGGGGGGTGGAGACCCAGTACTTC.